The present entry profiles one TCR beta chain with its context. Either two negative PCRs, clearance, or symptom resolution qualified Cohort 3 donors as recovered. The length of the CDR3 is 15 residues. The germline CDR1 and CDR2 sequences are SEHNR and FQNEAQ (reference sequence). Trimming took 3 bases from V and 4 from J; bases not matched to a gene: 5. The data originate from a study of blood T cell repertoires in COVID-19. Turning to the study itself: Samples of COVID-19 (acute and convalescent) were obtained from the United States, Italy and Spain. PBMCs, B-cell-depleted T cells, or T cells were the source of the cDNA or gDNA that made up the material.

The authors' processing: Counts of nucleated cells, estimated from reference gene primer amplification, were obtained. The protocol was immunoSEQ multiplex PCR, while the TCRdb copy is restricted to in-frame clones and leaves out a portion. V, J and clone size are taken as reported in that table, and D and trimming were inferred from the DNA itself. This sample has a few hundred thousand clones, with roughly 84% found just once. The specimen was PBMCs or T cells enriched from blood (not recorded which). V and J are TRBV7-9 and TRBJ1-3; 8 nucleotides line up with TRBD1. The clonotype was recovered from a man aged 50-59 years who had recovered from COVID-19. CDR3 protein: CASSFIRTGGNTIYF. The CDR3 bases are TGTGCCAGCAGCTTTATAAGGACAGGGGGAAACACCATATATTTT.